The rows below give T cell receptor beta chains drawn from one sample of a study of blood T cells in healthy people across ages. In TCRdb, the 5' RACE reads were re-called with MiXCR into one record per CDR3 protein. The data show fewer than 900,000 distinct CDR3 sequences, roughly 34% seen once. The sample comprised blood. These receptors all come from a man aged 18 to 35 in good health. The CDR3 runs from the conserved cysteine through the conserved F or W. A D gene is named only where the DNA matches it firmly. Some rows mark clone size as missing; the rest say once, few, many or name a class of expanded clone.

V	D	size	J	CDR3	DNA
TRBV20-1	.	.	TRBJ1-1	CSARDVFRDTEAFF	TGCAGTGCTAGAGATGTGTTTCGCGACACTGAAGCTTTCTTT
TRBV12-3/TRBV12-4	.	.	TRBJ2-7	CASSWYEGVSYNEQYF	TGTGCCAGCAGTTGGTACGAGGGGGTTTCCTACAATGAGCAGTACTTC
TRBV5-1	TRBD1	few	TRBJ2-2	CASSPDRVSTGELFF	TGCGCCAGCAGTCCCGACAGGGTTTCCACCGGGGAGCTGTTTTTT
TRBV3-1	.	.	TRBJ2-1	CASSQVSGLYNEQFF	TGTGCCAGCAGCCAAGTTTCGGGGCTCTACAATGAGCAGTTCTTC
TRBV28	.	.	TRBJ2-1	CASSANSYEQFF	TGTGCCAGCAGTGCCAACTCCTACGAGCAGTTCTTC
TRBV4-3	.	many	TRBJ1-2	CASSQEGPGLSDYGYTF	TGCGCCAGCAGCCAAGAAGGGCCAGGGCTTTCCGACTATGGCTACACCTTC
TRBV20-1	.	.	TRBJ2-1	CSAKNWDNAYEQFF	TGCAGTGCTAAAAATTGGGACAACGCCTACGAGCAGTTCTTC
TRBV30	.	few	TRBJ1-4	CAWDQDEKLFF	TGTGCCTGGGATCAGGATGAAAAACTGTTTTTT
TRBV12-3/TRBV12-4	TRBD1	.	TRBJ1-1	CASSGGTGWNLNTEAFF	TGTGCCAGCAGTGGCGGGACAGGGTGGAATTTGAACACTGAAGCTTTCTTT
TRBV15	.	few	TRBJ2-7	CATSKTGQWNKQYF	TGTGCCACCAGCAAAACCGGACAGTGGAATAAGCAGTACTTC
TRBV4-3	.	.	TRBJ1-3	CASSQSTGSGNTIYF	TGCGCCAGCAGCCAATCTACAGGGTCTGGAAACACCATATATTTT
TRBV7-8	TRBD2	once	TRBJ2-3	CASSLEPTTSAQYF	TGTGCCAGCAGCTTAGAACCAACGACTAGCGCGCAGTATTTT
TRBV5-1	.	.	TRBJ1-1	CASSLVYRGPNTEAFF	TGCGCCAGCAGCTTGGTTTATCGGGGCCCGAACACTGAAGCTTTCTTT
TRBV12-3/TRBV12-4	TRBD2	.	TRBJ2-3	CASSLGLAGGSSTDTQYF	TGTGCCAGCAGCCTTGGACTAGCGGGGGGTTCTAGCACAGATACGCAGTATTTT
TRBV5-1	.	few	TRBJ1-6	CASSLEEDSPLHF	TGCGCCAGCAGCTTGGAGGAGGATTCACCCCTCCACTTT
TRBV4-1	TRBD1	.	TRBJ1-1	CASSRDGQGVAFF	TGCGCCAGCAGCCGCGACGGACAGGGGGTAGCTTTCTTT
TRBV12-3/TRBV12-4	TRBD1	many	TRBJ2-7	CASTLGQGTYEQYF	TGTGCCAGCACCCTGGGACAGGGAACCTACGAGCAGTACTTC
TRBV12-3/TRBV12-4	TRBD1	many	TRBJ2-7	CASSPPGQSLYEQYF	TGTGCCAGCAGTCCCCCGGGACAGAGCCTCTACGAGCAGTACTTC
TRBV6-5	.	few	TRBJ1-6	CASSYSVTGVGGSPLHF	TGTGCCAGCAGTTACTCCGTGACAGGAGTCGGCGGTTCACCCCTCCACTTT
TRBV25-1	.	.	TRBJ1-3	CASAGGWNTIYF	TGTGCCAGCGCGGGAGGGTGGAACACCATATATTTT
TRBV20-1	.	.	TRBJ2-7	CSVNRQGGIYEQYF	TGCAGTGTTAATAGACAGGGCGGGATCTACGAGCAGTACTTC
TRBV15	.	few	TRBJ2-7	CATSRTLGNEQYF	TGTGCCACCAGCAGAACGCTAGGAAATGAGCAGTACTTC
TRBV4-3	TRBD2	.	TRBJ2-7	CASSQDSPLAASYNEQYF	TGCGCCAGCAGCCAAGACTCCCCACTAGCGGCCTCCTACAATGAGCAGTACTTC
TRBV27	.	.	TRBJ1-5	CASSLFMGNQPQHF	TGTGCCAGCAGTTTATTTATGGGCAATCAGCCCCAGCATTTT
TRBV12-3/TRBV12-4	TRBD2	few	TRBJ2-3	CASRTEPGRGGDTQYF	TGTGCCAGCAGGACAGAACCGGGACGGGGGGGAGATACGCAGTATTTT
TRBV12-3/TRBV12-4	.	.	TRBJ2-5	CASGPPPGNNNEQYF	TGTGCCAGCGGCCCACCCCCGGGGAATAACAATGAGCAGTACTTC
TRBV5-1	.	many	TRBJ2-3	CASSVGTASTDTQYF	TGCGCCAGCAGCGTGGGGACCGCTAGCACAGATACGCAGTATTTT
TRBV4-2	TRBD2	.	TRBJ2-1	CASSLGLAEADEQFF	TGTGCCAGCAGCCTAGGACTAGCGGAGGCAGATGAGCAGTTCTTC
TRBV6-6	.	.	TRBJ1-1	CASSYAGGGSAEAFF	TGTGCCAGCAGTTACGCCGGAGGGGGGAGCGCTGAAGCTTTCTTT
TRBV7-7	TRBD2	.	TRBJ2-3	CASSLAGHRTDTQYF	TGTGCTAGCAGCTTAGCGGGACACCGCACAGATACGCAGTATTTT
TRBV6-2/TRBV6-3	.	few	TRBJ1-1	CASRWGNTEAFF	TGTGCCAGCAGATGGGGGAACACTGAAGCTTTCTTT
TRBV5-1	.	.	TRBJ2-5	CASSADWAETQYF	TGCGCCAGCAGCGCGGATTGGGCGGAGACCCAGTACTTC
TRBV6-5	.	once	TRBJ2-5	CASSFGKRAFQETQYF	TGTGCCAGCAGTTTCGGGAAGCGGGCCTTTCAAGAGACCCAGTACTTC
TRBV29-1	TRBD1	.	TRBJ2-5	CSVAGTEGQETQYF	TGCAGCGTTGCTGGGACAGAAGGCCAAGAGACCCAGTACTTC
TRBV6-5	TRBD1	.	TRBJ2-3	CASSSGTGGANTQYF	TGTGCCAGCAGTTCCGGGACAGGGGGCGCAAATACGCAGTATTTT
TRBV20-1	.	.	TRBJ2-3	CSRRIRGPTDTQYF	TGCAGTAGGAGGATTAGAGGTCCCACAGATACGCAGTATTTT
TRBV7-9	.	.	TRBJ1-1	CASSFGEGTEAFF	TGTGCCAGCAGCTTTGGTGAGGGCACTGAAGCTTTCTTT
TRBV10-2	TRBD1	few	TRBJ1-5	CASRDRALGQPQHF	TGCGCCAGCCGGGACAGGGCCTTAGGGCAGCCCCAGCATTTT
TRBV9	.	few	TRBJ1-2	CASGTQNAEVGYTF	TGTGCCAGCGGGACCCAAAACGCGGAAGTCGGCTACACCTTC
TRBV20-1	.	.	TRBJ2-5	CSASFSDWQETQYF	TGCAGTGCTAGTTTCAGCGATTGGCAAGAGACCCAGTACTTC
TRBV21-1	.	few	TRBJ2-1	CASSKALRSGNEQFF	TGTGCCAGCAGCAAAGCGCTCAGGTCGGGTAATGAGCAGTTCTTC
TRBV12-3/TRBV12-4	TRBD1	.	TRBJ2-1	CASSLGRGHDNEQFF	TGTGCCAGCAGTTTAGGCAGGGGGCATGACAATGAGCAGTTCTTC
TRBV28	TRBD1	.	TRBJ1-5	CASSPYTGGGNQPQHF	TGTGCCAGCAGTCCCTACACAGGGGGCGGCAATCAGCCCCAGCATTTT
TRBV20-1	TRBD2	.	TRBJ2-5	CSARRLIGTTRRGDNEQYF	TGCAGTGCTAGACGATTAATCGGGACTACACGGAGAGGCGACAATGAGCAGTACTTC
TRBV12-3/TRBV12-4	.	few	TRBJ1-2	CASSPSKQGAHYGYTF	TGTGCCAGCAGTCCCTCAAAACAGGGAGCTCACTATGGCTACACCTTC
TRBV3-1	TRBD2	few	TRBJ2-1	CASSQGGLASYNEQFF	TGTGCCAGCAGCCAAGGTGGACTAGCCTCCTACAATGAGCAGTTCTTC
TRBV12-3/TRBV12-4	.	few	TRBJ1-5	CASRRLNQPQHF	TGTGCCAGTAGGAGGCTTAATCAGCCCCAGCATTTT
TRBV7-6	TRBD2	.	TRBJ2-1	CAGRGLAGANYNEQFF	TGTGCCGGCCGAGGACTAGCGGGGGCGAACTACAATGAGCAGTTCTTC
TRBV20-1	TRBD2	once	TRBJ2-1	CSAQTSADEQFF	TGCAGTGCCCAAACTAGCGCCGATGAGCAGTTCTTC
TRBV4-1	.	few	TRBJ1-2	CASSQVAGDYGYTF	TGCGCCAGCAGCCAAGTGGCGGGGGACTATGGCTACACCTTC
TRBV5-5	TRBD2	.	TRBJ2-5	CASSPAGGNEQYF	TGTGCCAGCAGCCCCGCGGGGGGGAATGAGCAGTACTTC
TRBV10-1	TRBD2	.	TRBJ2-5	CASSEGAGETQYF	TGCGCCAGCAGTGAGGGAGCGGGGGAGACCCAGTACTTC
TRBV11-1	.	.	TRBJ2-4	CAGAFSQTTGRSILAKNIQYF	TGTGCCGGCGCTTTTTCCCAGACCACAGGGCGATCAATACTAGCCAAAAACATTCAGTACTTC
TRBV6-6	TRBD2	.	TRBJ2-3	CASSSPPGLAGADTQYF	TGTGCCAGCAGTAGCCCTCCGGGACTAGCTGGGGCAGATACGCAGTATTTT
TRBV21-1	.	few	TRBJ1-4	CASIYRGEGEKLFF	TGTGCCAGCATCTACAGGGGAGAAGGGGAAAAACTGTTTTTT
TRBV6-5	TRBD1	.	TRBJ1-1	CASSYQGESNTEAFF	TGTGCCAGCAGTTATCAGGGGGAGTCGAACACTGAAGCTTTCTTT
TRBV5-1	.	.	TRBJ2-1	CASSLAEGEEQFF	TGCGCCAGCAGCTTGGCAGAGGGGGAAGAGCAGTTCTTC